These T cell receptor beta chains were read from a single sample in a study of PD-1 blockade in classical Hodgkin lymphoma. Using immunoSEQ multiplex PCR, the repertoire was profiled, and TCRdb retains in-frame clones only, with some absent. Seen here are 14,000 to 15,000 clones, approximately 60% observed once, and the top ten hold roughly 10%. The sample consisted of peripheral blood mononuclear cells (PBMCs), taken at baseline. The receptors stem from a human donor with classical Hodgkin lymphoma. CDR3s include the opening cysteine and the closing phenylalanine or tryptophan. The order of the fields is D gene, clone size, V gene, J gene, CDR3 protein, CDR3 DNA. D genes are given only for firm matches. A row's size may be missing; if present it is once, few, many or a size class.

TRBD1,-,TRBV6-5,TRBJ1-2,CASSYSTGLSYTF,TGTGCCAGCAGTTACTCGACAGGGTTGAGCTACACCTTC
TRBD2,-,TRBV27,TRBJ2-1,CASSKSGTSRGNEQFF,TGTGCCAGCAGTAAATCCGGGACTAGCCGGGGCAATGAGCAGTTCTTC
-,few,TRBV5-8,TRBJ1-1,CASSLGGTTEAFF,TGTGCCAGCAGCTTGGGAGGAACAACTGAAGCTTTCTTT
-,few,TRBV7-9,TRBJ2-7,CASSLRGHNPYEQYF,TGTGCCAGCAGCTTACGGGGGCATAATCCCTACGAGCAGTACTTC
TRBD1,-,TRBV28,TRBJ2-3,CASSYRTGGRGTDTQYF,TGTGCCAGCAGTTACCGGACAGGGGGCAGGGGCACAGATACGCAGTATTTT
-,-,TRBV2,TRBJ2-2,CASSVEPGELFF,TGTGCCAGCAGTGTTGAGCCCGGGGAGCTGTTTTTT
TRBD1,-,TRBV29-1,TRBJ2-7,CSVGRTGSYEQYF,TGCAGCGTTGGAAGGACAGGGTCCTACGAGCAGTACTTC
-,-,TRBV5-1,TRBJ2-1,CASSSPHTDRTRNEQFF,TGCGCCAGCAGCTCTCCTCACACTGACCGGACGCGGAATGAGCAGTTCTTC
-,-,TRBV5-5,TRBJ1-2,CASSLSLAEKSGYTF,TGTGCCAGCAGCTTGTCCCTTGCGGAGAAGAGTGGCTACACCTTC
TRBD1,medium-sized,TRBV28,TRBJ2-2,CASSPLRQGLNTGELFF,TGTGCCAGCAGTCCACTACGACAGGGCCTGAACACCGGGGAGCTGTTTTTT
-,-,TRBV5-4,TRBJ1-1,CASRPAGVKNTEAFF,TGTGCCAGCCGACCGGCAGGGGTGAAGAACACTGAAGCTTTCTTT
TRBD1,-,TRBV30,TRBJ1-2,CAWSLGTGRQTNYGYTF,TGTGCCTGGAGCCTCGGGACAGGGAGACAAACTAACTATGGCTACACCTTC
-,-,TRBV19,TRBJ2-1,CASSPAGFYNEQFF,TGTGCCAGTAGCCCAGCGGGCTTCTACAATGAGCAGTTCTTC
TRBD1,-,TRBV18,TRBJ1-1,CASSPRGRGGTEAFF,TGTGCCAGCTCACCACGGGGCAGGGGGGGGACTGAAGCTTTCTTT
TRBD1,-,TRBV9,TRBJ2-3,CASSDGQGITDTQYF,TGTGCCAGCAGCGACGGACAGGGAATCACAGATACGCAGTATTTT
-,-,TRBV7-2,TRBJ2-7,CASSLEGGLEQYF,TGTGCCAGCAGCTTAGAGGGGGGTCTCGAGCAGTACTTC
-,-,TRBV9,TRBJ1-1,CASSVALGGNTEAFF,TGTGCCAGCAGCGTAGCCCTCGGGGGGAACACTGAAGCTTTCTTT
TRBD2,-,TRBV5-5,TRBJ2-3,CASSLEGGTDTQYF,TGTGCCAGCAGCTTGGAGGGAGGGACAGATACGCAGTATTTT
-,-,TRBV6-5,TRBJ2-3,CASSYSRLSYTDTQYF,TGTGCCAGCAGTTACTCGAGGCTCTCCTACACAGATACGCAGTATTTT
TRBD2,-,TRBV10-3,TRBJ2-7,CAISASSGSGEQYF,TGTGCCATCAGTGCCTCTAGCGGGAGTGGGGAGCAGTACTTC
TRBD1,medium-sized,TRBV19,TRBJ1-1,CATSTGGRGNTEAFF,TGTGCCACCTCGACAGGGGGAAGAGGGAACACTGAAGCTTTCTTT
-,-,TRBV10-1,TRBJ2-5,CASRGRSQETQYF,TGCGCCAGCAGGGGCAGGTCTCAAGAGACCCAGTACTTC
TRBD2,-,TRBV15,TRBJ2-1,CATSRVTSGSHEQFF,TGTGCCACCAGCAGAGTGACTAGCGGGAGTCATGAGCAGTTCTTC
-,few,TRBV15,TRBJ1-5,CATSRDGVNQPQHF,TGTGCCACCAGCAGAGATGGGGTTAATCAGCCCCAGCATTTT
-,medium-sized,TRBV7-9,TRBJ2-1,CATSPTGILFF,TGTGCCACCTCTCCTACAGGGATTCTGTTCTTC
-,-,TRBV2,TRBJ2-7,CASSSTGTLTYEQYF,TGTGCCAGCAGCTCGACCGGGACCTTAACCTACGAGCAGTACTTC
TRBD2,-,TRBV7-9,TRBJ2-7,CASSQEGLAYEQYF,TGTGCCAGCAGCCAAGAGGGACTAGCCTACGAGCAGTACTTC
TRBD1,-,TRBV28,TRBJ2-3,CASSFRQGQGTDTQYF,TGTGCCAGCAGTTTTCGTCAGGGACAGGGCACAGATACGCAGTATTTT
-,-,TRBV27,TRBJ1-6,CASTPDFRSYNSPLHF,TGTGCCAGCACTCCAGACTTTAGGTCCTATAATTCACCCCTCCACTTT
-,-,TRBV2,TRBJ2-3,CASLKSTDTQYF,TGTGCCAGCCTGAAAAGCACAGATACGCAGTATTTT
-,few,TRBV6-6,TRBJ1-2,CASSYQTGYGYTF,TGTGCCAGCAGTTACCAGACAGGCTATGGCTACACCTTC
-,once,TRBV6-1,TRBJ1-3,CASSEAVLTVGNTIYF,TGTGCCAGCAGTGAAGCCGTGTTGACAGTAGGGAACACCATATATTTT
-,-,TRBV19,TRBJ2-7,CASSMGGGDEQYF,TGTGCCAGTAGTATGGGGGGCGGCGACGAGCAGTACTTC
TRBD2,few,TRBV7-2,TRBJ2-5,CASTPGGAQETQYF,TGTGCCAGCACTCCGGGGGGGGCCCAAGAGACCCAGTACTTC
-,-,TRBV28,TRBJ1-1,CASRGPGGAFF,TGTGCCAGCAGGGGCCCTGGGGGTGCTTTCTTT
-,-,TRBV4-2,TRBJ2-7,CASSPRQGRVEQYF,TGTGCCAGCAGCCCGAGGCAGGGACGGGTCGAGCAGTACTTC
TRBD1,few,TRBV4-2,TRBJ2-2,CASSNRDSATGELFF,TGTGCCAGCAGCAACCGGGACAGTGCGACCGGGGAGCTGTTTTTT
TRBD1,-,TRBV14,TRBJ2-7,CASSLGQGIYEQYF,TGTGCCAGCAGTTTGGGACAGGGAATCTACGAGCAGTACTTC
TRBD2,once,TRBV9,TRBJ2-2,CASSVTLAGSSNTGELFF,TGTGCCAGCAGCGTTACCCTAGCGGGATCGTCGAACACCGGGGAGCTGTTTTTT
TRBD2,few,TRBV27,TRBJ2-3,CASSFTPPLAGSRLDTQYF,TGTGCCAGCAGTTTCACACCACCGCTAGCGGGCTCCAGGCTAGATACGCAGTATTTT
-,few,TRBV6-5,TRBJ2-5,CASTKGETQYF,TGTGCCAGCACAAAAGGGGAGACCCAGTACTTC
TRBD2,-,TRBV11-1,TRBJ2-3,CASSLLGRVGTDTQYF,TGTGCCAGCAGCCTCCTGGGGAGGGTTGGTACAGATACGCAGTATTTT
TRBD1,few,TRBV29-1,TRBJ1-2,CSVEDPNRGQIYGYTF,TGCAGCGTTGAAGACCCAAACAGGGGGCAGATCTATGGCTACACCTTC
-,-,TRBV28,TRBJ2-7,CASSPGHGGYEQYF,TGTGCCAGCAGTCCTGGACACGGGGGCTACGAGCAGTACTTC
TRBD2,-,TRBV27,TRBJ2-1,CASRPFRGSSYNEQFF,TGTGCCAGCAGACCCTTCCGCGGGAGCTCCTACAATGAGCAGTTCTTC
-,-,TRBV18,TRBJ2-1,CASSPWRQEYNEQFF,TGTGCCAGCTCACCATGGAGACAGGAATACAATGAGCAGTTCTTC
-,-,TRBV5-1,TRBJ1-2,CASSLTGPMGGYTF,TGCGCCAGCAGCTTGACAGGACCTATGGGTGGCTACACCTTC
-,-,TRBV28,TRBJ1-1,CASSLGGGRVEAFF,TGTGCCAGCAGTTTAGGCGGGGGCCGCGTTGAAGCTTTCTTT
-,-,TRBV5-6,TRBJ2-3,CASSPTGTDTQYF,TGTGCCAGCAGCCCGACAGGCACAGATACGCAGTATTTT
-,-,TRBV6-6,TRBJ1-1,CASSYGHPTEAFF,TGTGCCAGCAGTTACGGGCACCCCACTGAAGCTTTCTTT
-,few,TRBV7-3,TRBJ2-1,CASSSGLGSEQFF,TGTGCCAGCAGCTCAGGGCTCGGAAGTGAGCAGTTCTTC
TRBD1,few,TRBV2,TRBJ1-2,CASSRDRGNYGYTF,TGTGCCAGCAGTCGGGACAGGGGGAACTATGGCTACACCTTC
-,-,TRBV20-1,TRBJ1-1,CSARANTEAFF,TGCAGTGCTAGAGCGAACACTGAAGCTTTCTTT
TRBD2,-,TRBV6-5,TRBJ2-1,CASSQGLALYNEQFF,TGTGCCAGCAGTCAGGGACTAGCGTTGTACAATGAGCAGTTCTTC
-,-,TRBV5-4,TRBJ1-2,CASSLDGSNYGYTF,TGTGCCAGCAGCTTGGATGGCTCTAACTATGGCTACACCTTC
-,medium-sized,TRBV4-1,TRBJ2-1,CASSPRVSYNEQFF,TGCGCCAGCAGCCCGCGGGTATCCTACAATGAGCAGTTCTTC
-,-,TRBV6-1,TRBJ2-3,CASSAGRLGGNTDTQYF,TGTGCCAGCAGTGCGGGCAGATTAGGGGGTAACACAGATACGCAGTATTTT